This T cell receptor (beta chain) was captured in a study of cytomegalovirus exposure and HLA in healthy donors (dated by TCRdb to about 2017). A note on the overall study: In an earlier analysis of roughly 590 of the donors, 276 Gb of sequence data and 90 million to 120 million unique TCR beta sequences from about 190 million T cells were reported. Along with the roughly 670-subject first cohort, a separate validation cohort of roughly 110 different subjects was used. Approximately 300 gigabases of sequencing data and approximately 91 million unique TCR sequences made up an early release that covered approximately 650 HLA-typed donors. A later genetic analysis used genome-wide SNP genotypes for about 55% of the 666 donors, treating that subset as a discovery cohort. An earlier analysis of 500 to 750 of the donors applied high-throughput TCR beta sequencing to assess whether each TCR beta V gene segment acted as functional or pseudogenic. Donor age, sex, ethnicity and CMV serostatus were compiled together with the repertoire data. All discovery cohort repertoires had been generated using a single sequencing platform. The study used immunosequencing to profile the T cell repertoires of hundreds of subjects and linked those repertoires to cytomegalovirus serostatus. The aim of the study was to test whether cataloging public T cell receptors could identify signatures of past pathogen exposure. Across around 400 genotyped donors of the cohort, an average of about 240,000 unique TCR beta nucleotide sequences per donor were sequenced, and approximately 19% of those sequences were non-productive. High-throughput TCR immunosequencing, statistical association of individual TCRs with disease status, and machine learning were combined to predict cytomegalovirus infection status. Roughly 5 DR-DQ haplotypes were handled as single units for association and clustering, since linkage in the cohort was strong. In a later analysis, previously published TCR beta repertoires from 500 to 750 donors were re-analyzed and high-resolution HLA genotyping was added so that TCR occurrence patterns could be studied. HLA typing included class I and class II loci at four-digit resolution. Typing coverage varied by locus: about 620-630 donors for A, B, C, DRB1 and DQB1; around 560 for DQA1; about 600 for DPA1; 450 to 480 for DPB1. Of the roughly 400 genotyped donors, about 80% fell in the genetic ancestry cluster associated with self-reported Caucasian donors. In the later analysis, no new phenotypic data were used to find candidate immune exposures; instead, reliance was placed on TCR beta sequences and their occurrence across donors. Study-wide findings and limitations: A later genetic analysis associated a missense DCLRE1C variant with V-gene and J-gene trimming of TCR beta chains, and an independent cohort replicated the association. Across donors, most TCR sequences were observed very rarely, whereas some public TCRs were present in many individuals. Cytomegalovirus status was reported to be diagnosed by the classifier with high specificity and sensitivity in both the original and validation cohorts. A further reported finding was that TCR beta sequences accurately predicted the HLA-A and HLA-B alleles for most subjects in the first cohort. According to a later genetic analysis, donors in an Asian-associated ancestry cluster had fewer N-insertions in productive TCRs than the approximately 630-donor mean. A cluster of highly shared sequence variants was judged likely to represent a technical artifact of the sequencing pipeline. Presence/absence analyses assumed roughly uniform sequencing depth across donors, an assumption that may not hold. Only TCR beta chains were sequenced in this cohort, and the absence of alpha or paired-chain data limited detectable features. In a later analysis, several top co-occurrence clusters were reported to appear linked to parvovirus B19, influenza, CMV and Epstein-Barr virus. A later analysis associated 16,951 TCR beta sequences with specific HLA alleles at a false discovery rate of 0.05. Because HLA typing was missing for some donors at each locus, association tests included only the typed subset. In vitro tests confirmed that a few of the cytomegalovirus-associated TCR beta chains recognize cytomegalovirus antigens. CMV serostatus was the only immune exposure information available for the cohort. A total of about 150 TCR beta chains were listed by the study as associated with cytomegalovirus. Compared with equally common non-associated chains, HLA-associated TCR beta chains in a later analysis were more clonally expanded and had lower generation probabilities. Most CMV-associated TCR beta chains appeared to be HLA-restricted in a later analysis, and the HLA associations seemed to be driven largely by CMV exposure. Correlated functional status among segregating V segments might be attributable to linkage disequilibrium, but an unknown experimental factor could not be ruled out. In a later analysis, the rate of TCR association differed among HLA loci, with DRB1 alleles having the most associated TCRs and HLA-C alleles having the fewest. Some IMGT-functional V segments, including TRBV6-2 and TRBV6-3, could not be distinguished by the 87-base-pair reads and were therefore excluded. Because counts were too low, around 18 rarely observed V segments, including chromosome 9 orphons, were left out of the earlier analysis of about 500 of the donors. According to the authors, the approach could potentially be generalized to other disease states and immunological phenotypes. Assigning TCR associations to individual alleles was difficult when HLA alleles, especially DR and DQ, strongly co-occurred. Broadly in line with IMGT annotations, most TCR beta V segments showed up in productive rearrangements about 90% or about 30% of the time in an earlier analysis of about 500 of the donors.

To prepare the library, the immunoSEQ multiplex PCR assay was applied. The multiplex PCR relied on a mix of 60 forward primers for TCR Vbeta segments and 13 reverse primers for TCR Jbeta segments. The CDR3 region of rearranged TCR beta genes was amplified from genomic DNA with a multiplex PCR assay. On the Illumina HiSeq System, the amplified TCR beta libraries were sequenced as 87-base-pair reads. The paper's data handling went like this. A later analysis counted about 80 million unique TCR beta chains across the 500 to 850 repertoires, and some 11 million of these chains were shared by at least two donors. Raw reads were error-corrected and collapsed into unique sequences by a nearest-neighbor algorithm in which closely related sequences were merged to remove PCR and sequencing errors. Alignment of CDR3 sequences to IMGT reference sequences was used to assign V, D and J gene segments. For a sequence to be retained, a match of at least six nucleotides was required to both a V gene segment and a J gene segment. A rearrangement counted as productive if the CDR3 had no stop codons and remained in frame with V and J, and every other rearrangement counted as non-productive. Following IMGT convention, CDR3 was defined as the stretch from the second conserved V-encoded cysteine to the conserved J-encoded phenylalanine. The earlier analysis of roughly 590 of the donors excluded any sequence lacking an unambiguous match to a single V gene segment. An earlier analysis of approximately 590 of the donors classified V segments as functional when productive rearrangements were above 56.7% and as segregating when the standard deviation between donors was above 5%. A statistical classification framework was developed to diagnose cytomegalovirus status using the catalog of TCR beta chain sequences. In a later analysis, TCR nucleotide sequences were compared against IMGT/GENE-DB human TR gene sequences so that V and J genes could be assigned. The TCRdist pipeline was used in a later analysis to assign CDR3 sequences and most-parsimonious VDJ recombination scenarios. A later analysis defined each TCR beta chain by its CDR3 amino acid sequence plus V-gene family, and excluded reads lacking a unique V-gene family. To address suspected cross-contamination and a sequencing artifact, a later analysis removed over 500 highly shared, low-generation-probability nucleotide sequences. A later analysis calculated a clonal expansion index for each public chain from normalized within-repertoire ranks of inferred template counts. In a later analysis, generation probabilities were computed using a VDJ recombination model fitted to out-of-frame rearrangements, and the results were checked against IGoR. A later analysis scored TCR-TCR, TCR-HLA and TCR-CMV co-occurrence with hypergeometric tests, applying a repertoire-size bias correction to TCR pairs. To estimate false discovery rates, a later analysis permuted the HLA or CMV assignments 20 times. In a later analysis, co-occurring TCRs were grouped using DBSCAN, with TCRdist sequence similarity added in when clustering inside HLA-allele-positive subsets. Repertoires with fewer than 30,000 or more than 120,000 public chains, plus five repertoires with anomalous nucleotide sharing, were excluded from co-occurrence clustering. TCRdb took over this immuneACCESS table, retaining in-frame rearrangements with V and J assigned. Such tables are incomplete; in checked studies, under half of the missing clones stem from an unresolved V gene, and the remainder is unexplained. That table is the source of V, J and clone size, and D and trimming were worked out from the DNA. A total of about 180,000 clones appear in this sample, 80% of them only once. 1.1% to 1.5% of the sample rests with the top ten.

V ends up 8 bases short and J 3 bases short, with an unmatched junction base count of 14. The germline V gene encodes CDR1 MDHEN and CDR2 SYDVKM. The CDR3 has 17 amino acids, counting the end cysteine and phenylalanine. The DNA shown is the 51-base CDR3, in frame from base 1. This clone was detected only a few times. Its antigen is not yet known. No clone much larger than this one lies a single base away; base qualities are absent. The cohort consisted of 600 to 700 healthy bone marrow donors. Cohort members were all nominally healthy when sampled, although unrecorded immune exposures were likely present. The donor was CMV seropositive and was included in the group of 300 or so seropositive cohort members. A peripheral blood sample was collected from each donor, and TCR beta sequencing was performed on peripheral blood mononuclear cells. Genomic DNA was extracted from the blood cell samples with the Qiagen DNeasy Blood Extraction Kit.

This TCR came from a girl between 5 and 17 years old in good health and CMV-seropositive. The rearrangement joined TRBV28 to TRBJ2-2; the junction holds 8 bases that match TRBD1. Sequencing input: PBMCs. The DNA sequence is given as TGTGCCAGCGTAACGGACAGGGCAAGGGTTTACACCGGGGAGCTGTTTTTT. Its coded protein is CASVTDRARVYTGELFF.